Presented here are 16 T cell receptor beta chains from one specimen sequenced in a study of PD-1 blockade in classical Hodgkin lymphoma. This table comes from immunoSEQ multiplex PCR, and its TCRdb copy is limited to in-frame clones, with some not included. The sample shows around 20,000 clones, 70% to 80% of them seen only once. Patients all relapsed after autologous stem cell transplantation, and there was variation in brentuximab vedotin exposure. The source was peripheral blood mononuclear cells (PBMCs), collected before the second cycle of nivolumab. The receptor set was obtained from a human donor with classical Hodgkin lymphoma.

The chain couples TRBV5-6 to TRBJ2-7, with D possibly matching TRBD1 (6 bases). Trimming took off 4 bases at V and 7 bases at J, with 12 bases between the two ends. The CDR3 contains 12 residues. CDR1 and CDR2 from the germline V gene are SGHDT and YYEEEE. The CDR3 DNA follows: TGTGCCAGCAGCCAATTTGACAGGGAGCAGTACTTC. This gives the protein CASSQFDREQYF. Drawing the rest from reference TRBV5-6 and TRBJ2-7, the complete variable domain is DAGVTQSPTHLIKTRGQQVTLRCSPKSGHDTVSWYQQALGQGPQFIFQYYEEEERQRGNFPDRFSGHQFPNYSSELNVNALLLGDSALYLCASSQFDREQYFGPGTRLTVT.

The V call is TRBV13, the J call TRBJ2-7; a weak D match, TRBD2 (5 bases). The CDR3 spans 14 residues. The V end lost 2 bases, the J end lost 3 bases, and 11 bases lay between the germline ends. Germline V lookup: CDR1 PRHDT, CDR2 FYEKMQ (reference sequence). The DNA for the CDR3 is TGTGCCAGCAGCTTAAGCGGCTTGATCTACGAGCAGTACTTC. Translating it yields CASSLSGLIYEQYF.

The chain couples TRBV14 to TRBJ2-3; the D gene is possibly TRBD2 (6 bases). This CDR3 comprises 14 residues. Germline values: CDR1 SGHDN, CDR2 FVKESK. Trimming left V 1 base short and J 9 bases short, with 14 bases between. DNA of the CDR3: TGTGCCAGCAGCCAAGGAGGGAGGTTCTCGACGCAGTATTTT. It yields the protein CASSQGGRFSTQYF.

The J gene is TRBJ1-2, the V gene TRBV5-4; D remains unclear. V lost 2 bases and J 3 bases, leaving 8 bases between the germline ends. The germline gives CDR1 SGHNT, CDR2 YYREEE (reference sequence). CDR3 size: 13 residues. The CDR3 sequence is CASSFRQHYGYTF. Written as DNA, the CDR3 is TGTGCCAGCAGCTTTAGGCAGCACTATGGCTACACCTTC. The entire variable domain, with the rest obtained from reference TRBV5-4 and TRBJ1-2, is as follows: ETGVTQSPTHLIKTRGQQVTLRCSSQSGHNTVSWYQQALGQGPQFIFQYYREEENGRGNFPPRFSGLQFPNYSSELNVNALELDDSALYLCASSFRQHYGYTFGSGTRLTVV.

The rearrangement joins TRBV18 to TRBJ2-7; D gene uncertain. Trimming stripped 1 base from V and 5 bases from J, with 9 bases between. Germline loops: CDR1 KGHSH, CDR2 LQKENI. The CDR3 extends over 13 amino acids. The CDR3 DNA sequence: TGTGCCAGCTCACCACGAGCCCGGGACGAGCAGTACTTC. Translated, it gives CASSPRARDEQYF.

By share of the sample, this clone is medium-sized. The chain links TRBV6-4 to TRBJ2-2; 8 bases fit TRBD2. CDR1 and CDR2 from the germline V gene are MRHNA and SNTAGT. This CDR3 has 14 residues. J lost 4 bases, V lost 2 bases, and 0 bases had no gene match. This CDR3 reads CASSDGTSTGELFF. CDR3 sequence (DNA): TGTGCCAGCAGTGACGGGACTAGCACCGGGGAGCTGTTTTTT.

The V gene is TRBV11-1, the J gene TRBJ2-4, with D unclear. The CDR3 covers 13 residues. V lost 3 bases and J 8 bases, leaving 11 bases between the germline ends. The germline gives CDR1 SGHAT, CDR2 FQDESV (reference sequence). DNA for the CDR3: TGTGCCAGCAGCTTGGACGTATCGGACATTCAGTACTTC. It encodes CASSLDVSDIQYF.

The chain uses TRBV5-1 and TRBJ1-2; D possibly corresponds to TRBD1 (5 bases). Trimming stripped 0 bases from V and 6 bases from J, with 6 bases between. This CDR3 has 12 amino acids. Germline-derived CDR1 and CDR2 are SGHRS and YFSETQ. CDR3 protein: CASSLAGHGYTF. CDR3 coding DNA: TGCGCCAGCAGCTTGGCGGGGCATGGCTACACCTTC. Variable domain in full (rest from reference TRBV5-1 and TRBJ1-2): KAGVTQTPRYLIKTRGQQVTLSCSPISGHRSVSWYQQTPGQGLQFLFEYFSETQRNKGNFPGRFSGRQFSNSRSEMNVSTLELGDSALYLCASSLAGHGYTFGSGTRLTVV.

The CDR3 here is CSERRDKNTEAFF. CDR3 DNA sequence: TGCAGCGAGAGGAGGGATAAGAACACTGAAGCTTTCTTT. The chain is built from TRBV29-1 and TRBJ1-1, with unresolved D. The CDR3 spans 13 residues. Germline CDR1 SQVTM, CDR2 ANQGSEA. Trimming pared 7 bases from V and 1 base from J, leaving 13 bases between.

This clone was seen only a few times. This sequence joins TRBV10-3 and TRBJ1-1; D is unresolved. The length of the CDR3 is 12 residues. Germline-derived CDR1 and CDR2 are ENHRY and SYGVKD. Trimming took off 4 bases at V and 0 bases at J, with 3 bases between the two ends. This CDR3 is CAISGMNTEAFF. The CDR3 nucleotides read TGTGCCATCAGTGGAATGAACACTGAAGCTTTCTTT.

CDR3 nucleotide sequence: TGTGCCAGTAGCCGAGGAGGGCGCGTTCCTTACACCTTC. It is translated as CASSRGGRVPYTF. This chain joins TRBV19 and TRBJ1-2; no definite D call. CDR1 is LNHDA and CDR2 is SQIVND in the germline V gene (reference sequence). V was shortened by 6 bases and J by 11 bases, with 19 bases between the two germline ends. The CDR3 sequence is 13 residues long. The entire variable domain, with the rest obtained from reference TRBV19 and TRBJ1-2, is as follows: DGGITQSPKYLFRKEGQNVTLSCEQNLNHDAMYWYRQDPGQGLRLIYYSQIVNDFQKGDIAEGYSVSREKKESFPLTVTSAQKNPTAFYLCASSRGGRVPYTFGSGTRLTVV.

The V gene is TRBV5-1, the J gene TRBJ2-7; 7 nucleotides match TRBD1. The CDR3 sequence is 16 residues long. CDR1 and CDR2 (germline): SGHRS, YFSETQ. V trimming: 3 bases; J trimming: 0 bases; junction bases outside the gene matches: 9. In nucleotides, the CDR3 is TGCGCCAGCAGCTCCACGACAGGGAAAGGCTCCTACGAGCAGTACTTC. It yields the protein CASSSTTGKGSYEQYF. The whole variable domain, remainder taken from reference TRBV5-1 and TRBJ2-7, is KAGVTQTPRYLIKTRGQQVTLSCSPISGHRSVSWYQQTPGQGLQFLFEYFSETQRNKGNFPGRFSGRQFSNSRSEMNVSTLELGDSALYLCASSSTTGKGSYEQYFGPGTRLTVT.

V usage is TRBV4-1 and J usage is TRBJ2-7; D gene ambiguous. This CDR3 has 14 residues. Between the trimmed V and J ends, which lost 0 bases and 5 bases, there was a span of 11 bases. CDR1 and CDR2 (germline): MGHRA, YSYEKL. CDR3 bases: TGCGCCAGCAGCCAAGAGGGCCTACCCGACGAGCAGTACTTC. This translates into CASSQEGLPDEQYF.

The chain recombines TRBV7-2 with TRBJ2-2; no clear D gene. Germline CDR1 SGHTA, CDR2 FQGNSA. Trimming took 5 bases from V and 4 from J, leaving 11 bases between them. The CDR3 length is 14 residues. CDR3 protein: CASSHSGPTGELFF. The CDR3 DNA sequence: TGTGCCAGCAGCCACTCCGGGCCCACCGGGGAGCTGTTTTTT.

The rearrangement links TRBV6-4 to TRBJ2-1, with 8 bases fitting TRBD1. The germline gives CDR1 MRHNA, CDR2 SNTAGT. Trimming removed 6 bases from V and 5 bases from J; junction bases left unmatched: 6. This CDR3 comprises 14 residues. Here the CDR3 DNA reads TGTGCCAGCAGCCCGGGACAGGCAAACAATGAGCAGTTCTTC. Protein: CASSPGQANNEQFF.

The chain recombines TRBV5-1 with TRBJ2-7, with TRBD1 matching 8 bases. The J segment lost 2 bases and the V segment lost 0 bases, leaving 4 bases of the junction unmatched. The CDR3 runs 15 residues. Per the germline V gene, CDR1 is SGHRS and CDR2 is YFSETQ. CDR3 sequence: CASSLVAGQAYEQYF. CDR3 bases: TGCGCCAGCAGCTTGGTTGCGGGACAGGCCTACGAGCAGTACTTC.